This T cell receptor beta chain came from a study of radiation and T cells in renal cell carcinoma. Germline-derived CDR1 and CDR2 are MNHEY and SVGAGI. This CDR3 spans 15 amino acids. V lost 3 bases to trimming and J lost 6 bases, with 17 bases between them. Time point of the sample: blood 4 weeks post-SBRT, at nephrectomy. Regarding treatment: 15 Gy SBRT to primary tumor, nephrectomy 4 weeks later. Nephrectomy followed 15 Gy stereotactic body radiation by 4 weeks. This clone was seen once. Generated by immunoSEQ multiplex PCR, the TCRdb table keeps only in-frame clones and is missing some. The sample comprises under 100,000 clones, about 85% of which are singletons, and approximately 8.8% rests with the top ten.

The J gene is TRBJ2-5, the V gene TRBV6-5; maybe TRBD1 (6 bases). Here the sequenced sample was blood, taken from a patient whose treatment included radiotherapy and nephrectomy. The source of this sequence is a man aged 45-65 years with renal cell carcinoma. The CDR3 loop reads CASSYGVGRDKTQYF. The CDR3, as DNA: TGTGCCAGCAGTTATGGCGTCGGCAGGGACAAGACCCAGTACTTC.